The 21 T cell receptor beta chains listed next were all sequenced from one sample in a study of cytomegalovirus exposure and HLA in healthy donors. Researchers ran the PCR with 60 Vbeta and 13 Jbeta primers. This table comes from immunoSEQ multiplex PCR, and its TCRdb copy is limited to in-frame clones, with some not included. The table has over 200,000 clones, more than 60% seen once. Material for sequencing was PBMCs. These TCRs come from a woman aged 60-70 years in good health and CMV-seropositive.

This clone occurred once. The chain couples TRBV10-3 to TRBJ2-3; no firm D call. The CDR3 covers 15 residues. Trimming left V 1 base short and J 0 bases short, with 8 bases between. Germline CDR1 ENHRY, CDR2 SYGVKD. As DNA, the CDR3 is TGTGCCATCAGTGAGTGGTGGGCTAGCACAGATACGCAGTATTTT. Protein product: CAISEWWASTDTQYF.

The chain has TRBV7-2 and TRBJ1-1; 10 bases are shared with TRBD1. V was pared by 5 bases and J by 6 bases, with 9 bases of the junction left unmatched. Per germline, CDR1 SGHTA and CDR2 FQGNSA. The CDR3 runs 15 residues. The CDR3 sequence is CASSARQGASAEAFF. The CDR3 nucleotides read TGTGCCAGCAGCGCCAGACAGGGGGCGTCGGCTGAAGCTTTCTTT.

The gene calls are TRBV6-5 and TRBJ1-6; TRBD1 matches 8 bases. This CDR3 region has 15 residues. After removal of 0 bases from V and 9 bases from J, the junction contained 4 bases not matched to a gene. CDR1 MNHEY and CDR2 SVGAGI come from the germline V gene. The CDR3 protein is CASSYSGQGSSPLHF. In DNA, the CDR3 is TGTGCCAGCAGTTACTCCGGACAGGGCAGTTCACCCCTCCACTTT.

The CDR3 sequence is CASSPLGAMNTEAFF. In DNA form, the CDR3 reads TGTGCCAGCAGCCCCCTGGGGGCAATGAACACTGAAGCTTTCTTT. The chain is built from TRBV11-1 and TRBJ1-1, with D maybe TRBD1 (6 bases). The CDR3 has 15 amino acids. V gave up 5 bases and J gave up 0 bases, with 13 bases separating them. From germline, CDR1 is SGHAT and CDR2 FQDESV (reference sequence).

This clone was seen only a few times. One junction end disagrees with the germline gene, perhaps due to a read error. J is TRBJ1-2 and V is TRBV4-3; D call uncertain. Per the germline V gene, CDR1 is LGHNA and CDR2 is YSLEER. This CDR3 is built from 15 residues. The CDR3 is CASSQDRPDNHGYTF. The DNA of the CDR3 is TGCGCCAGCAGCCAAGATCGTCCAGATAACCATGGCTACACCTTC.

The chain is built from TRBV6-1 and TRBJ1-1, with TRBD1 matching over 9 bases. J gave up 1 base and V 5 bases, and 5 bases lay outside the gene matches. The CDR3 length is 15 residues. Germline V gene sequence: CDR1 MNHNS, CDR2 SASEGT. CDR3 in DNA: TGTGCCAGCAGTCAACAGGGGGCAGGGAACACTGAAGCTTTCTTT. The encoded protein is CASSQQGAGNTEAFF.

The CDR3: CASSIQNEKLFF. Written as DNA, the CDR3 is TGTGCCAGTAGTATCCAAAATGAAAAACTGTTTTTT. The rearrangement uses TRBV19 and TRBJ1-4; unclear D gene. Germline lookup yields CDR1 LNHDA and CDR2 SQIVND (reference sequence). This CDR3 has 12 residues. The V gene lost 3 bases and the J gene lost 5 bases, with 4 bases spanning the gap.

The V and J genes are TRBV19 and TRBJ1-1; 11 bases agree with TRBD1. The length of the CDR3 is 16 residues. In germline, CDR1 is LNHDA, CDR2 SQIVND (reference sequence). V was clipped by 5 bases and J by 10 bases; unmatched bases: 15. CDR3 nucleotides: TGTGCCAGTAGTGCGGACAGGGGGCAGGGGATAGATCGAGCTTTCTTT. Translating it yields CASSADRGQGIDRAFF.

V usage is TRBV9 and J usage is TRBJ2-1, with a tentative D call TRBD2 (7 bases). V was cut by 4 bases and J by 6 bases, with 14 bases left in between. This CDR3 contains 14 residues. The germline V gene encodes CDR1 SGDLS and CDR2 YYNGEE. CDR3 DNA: TGTGCCAGCAGCCCCAGGGGAGGGTTCAATGAGCAGTTCTTC. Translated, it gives CASSPRGGFNEQFF.

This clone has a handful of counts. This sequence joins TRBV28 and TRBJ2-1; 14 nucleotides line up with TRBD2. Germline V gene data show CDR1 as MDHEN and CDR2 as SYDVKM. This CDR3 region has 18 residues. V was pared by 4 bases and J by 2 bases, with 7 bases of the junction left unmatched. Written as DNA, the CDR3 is TGTGCCAGCAGTTCGACTAGCGGGGGGGCCGAGGCCTACAATGAGCAGTTCTTC. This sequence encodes CASSSTSGGAEAYNEQFF. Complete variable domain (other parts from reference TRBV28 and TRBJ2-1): DVKVTQSSRYLVKRTGEKVFLECVQDMDHENMFWYRQDPGLGLRLIYFSYDVKMKEKGDIPEGYSVSREKKERFSLILESASTNQTSMYLCASSSTSGGAEAYNEQFFGPGTRLTVL.

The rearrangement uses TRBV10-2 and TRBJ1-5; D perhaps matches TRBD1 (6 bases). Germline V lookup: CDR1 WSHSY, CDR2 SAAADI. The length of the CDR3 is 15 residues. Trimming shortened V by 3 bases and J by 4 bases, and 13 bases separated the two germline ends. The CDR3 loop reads CASSDQFTGNQPQHF. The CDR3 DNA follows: TGCGCCAGCAGTGATCAGTTTACAGGGAATCAGCCCCAGCATTTT.

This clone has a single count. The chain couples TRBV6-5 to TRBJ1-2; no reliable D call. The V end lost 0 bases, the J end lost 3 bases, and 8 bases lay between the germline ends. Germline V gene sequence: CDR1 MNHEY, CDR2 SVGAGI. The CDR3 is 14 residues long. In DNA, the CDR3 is TGTGCCAGCAGTTACTCGTCCTCGGACTATGGCTACACCTTC. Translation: CASSYSSSDYGYTF.

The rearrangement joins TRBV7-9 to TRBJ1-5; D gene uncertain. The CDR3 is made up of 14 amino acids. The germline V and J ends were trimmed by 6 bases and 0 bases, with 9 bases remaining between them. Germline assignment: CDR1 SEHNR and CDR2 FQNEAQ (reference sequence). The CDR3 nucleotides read TGTGCCAGCAGTGGAGGGTATAGCAATCAGCCCCAGCATTTT. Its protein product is CASSGGYSNQPQHF.

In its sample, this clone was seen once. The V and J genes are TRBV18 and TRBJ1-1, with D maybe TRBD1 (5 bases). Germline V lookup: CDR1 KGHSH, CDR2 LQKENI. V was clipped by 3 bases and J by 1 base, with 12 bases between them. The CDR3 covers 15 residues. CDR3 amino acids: CASSPAGGGNTEAFF. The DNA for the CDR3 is TGTGCCAGCTCACCCGCTGGGGGAGGGAACACTGAAGCTTTCTTT.

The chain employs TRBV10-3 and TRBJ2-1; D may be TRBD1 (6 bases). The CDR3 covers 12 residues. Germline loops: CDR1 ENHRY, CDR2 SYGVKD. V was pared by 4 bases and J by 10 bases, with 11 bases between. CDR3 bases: TGTGCCATCAGTGGGGGGCGCGGGGAGCAGTTCTTC. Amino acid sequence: CAISGGRGEQFF.

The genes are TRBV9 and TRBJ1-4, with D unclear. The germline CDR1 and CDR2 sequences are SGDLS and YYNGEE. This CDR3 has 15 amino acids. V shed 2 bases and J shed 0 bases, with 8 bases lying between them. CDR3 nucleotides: TGTGCCAGCAGCGTTGGCGGGTCAACTAATGAAAAACTGTTTTTT. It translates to CASSVGGSTNEKLFF.

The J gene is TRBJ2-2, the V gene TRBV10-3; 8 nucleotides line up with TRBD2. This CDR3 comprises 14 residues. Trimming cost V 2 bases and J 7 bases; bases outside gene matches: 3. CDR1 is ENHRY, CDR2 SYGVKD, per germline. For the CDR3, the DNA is TGTGCCATCAGTGAGCGGGGGGGCATCGGGGAGCTGTTTTTT. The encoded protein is CAISERGGIGELFF.

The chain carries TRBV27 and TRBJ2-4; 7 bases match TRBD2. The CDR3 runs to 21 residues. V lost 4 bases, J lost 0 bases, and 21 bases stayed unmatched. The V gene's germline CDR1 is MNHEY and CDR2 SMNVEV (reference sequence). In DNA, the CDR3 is TGTGCCAGCAGTTCCCCCCCACTAGCGATTCACCGGAAACTAGCCAAAAACATTCAGTACTTC. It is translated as CASSSPPLAIHRKLAKNIQYF.

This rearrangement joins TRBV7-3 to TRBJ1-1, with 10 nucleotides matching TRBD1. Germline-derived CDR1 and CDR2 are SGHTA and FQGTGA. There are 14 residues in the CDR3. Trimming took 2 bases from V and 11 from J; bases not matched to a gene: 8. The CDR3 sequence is CASSLGPGQGKAFF. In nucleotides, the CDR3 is TGTGCCAGCAGCTTAGGTCCGGGACAGGGGAAGGCTTTCTTT.

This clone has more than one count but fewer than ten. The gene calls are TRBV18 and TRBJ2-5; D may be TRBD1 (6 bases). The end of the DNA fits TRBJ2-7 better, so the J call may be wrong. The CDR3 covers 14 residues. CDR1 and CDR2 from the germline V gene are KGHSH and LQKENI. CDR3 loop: CASSPGGQPYEQYF. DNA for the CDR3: TGTGCCAGCTCACCTGGCGGACAGCCCTACGAGCAGTACTTC.

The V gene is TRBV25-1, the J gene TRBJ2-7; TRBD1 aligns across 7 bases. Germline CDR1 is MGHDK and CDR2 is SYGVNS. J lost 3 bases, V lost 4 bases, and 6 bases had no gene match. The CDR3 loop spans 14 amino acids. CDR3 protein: CASSGTGTVYEQYF. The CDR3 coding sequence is TGTGCCAGCAGTGGAACCGGGACAGTCTACGAGCAGTACTTC.